The rows below give T cell receptor beta chains drawn from one sample of a study of blood T cell repertoires in COVID-19. Libraries were prepared by immunoSEQ multiplex PCR; TCRdb keeps only in-frame clonotypes and omits some of them. The sample consists of around 100,000 clones, about 85% of them appearing once. The sample comprised peripheral blood. These TCRs come from a human donor in a cohort sampled during active COVID-19. Each CDR3 is given with its conserved first and last residue. The D gene is left open where the match is weak. Only part of the rows carry a size: once, few, many, or a class if the clone is expanded.

TRBJ1-1 | - | - | TRBV5-6 | TGTGCCAGCAGCCAGCCCGGACAGAACACTGAAGCTTTCTTT | CASSQPGQNTEAFF
TRBJ1-2 | - | - | TRBV5-6 | TGTGCCAGCAGCCCGGGACTGAGTAACTATGGCTACACCTTC | CASSPGLSNYGYTF
TRBJ2-5 | - | TRBD2 | TRBV6-5 | TGTGCCAGCATCCCCGGGGGGGCAGGGGAGACCCAGTACTTC | CASIPGGAGETQYF
TRBJ2-7 | - | - | TRBV24-1 | TGTGCCACCAGTGACTCTAGTTCCACCTACGAGCAGTACTTC | CATSDSSSTYEQYF
TRBJ1-5 | once | - | TRBV5-8 | TGTGCCAGCAGCCTGGGACTCTATAGCAATCAGCCCCAGCATTTT | CASSLGLYSNQPQHF
TRBJ1-2 | - | - | TRBV27 | TGTGCCAGCAGTTTTGGGCAGGCATATGGCTACACCTTC | CASSFGQAYGYTF
TRBJ2-5 | - | - | TRBV28 | TGTGCCAGCAGTTTAGCCTTCTGGGAGGAAGGAGAAGAGACCCAGTACTTC | CASSLAFWEEGEETQYF
TRBJ2-1 | - | - | TRBV29-1 | TGCAGCGTTCGGGACACGAAAAGGCTAAGCTCCTACAATGAGCAGTTCTTC | CSVRDTKRLSSYNEQFF
TRBJ1-1 | - | TRBD1 | TRBV5-1 | TGCGCCAGCAGCACGCGGCCCGGGACAGCGAACACTGAAGCTTTCTTT | CASSTRPGTANTEAFF
TRBJ2-7 | - | TRBD2 | TRBV4-1 | TGCGCCAGCAGCCAAGACCGAGCTAGCGGGGGGCCGACATCCTCCTACGAGCAGTACTTC | CASSQDRASGGPTSSYEQYF
TRBJ2-5 | - | - | TRBV7-7 | TGTGCTAGCAGCTTACTTACAGGCCCGCAAGAGACCCAGTACTTC | CASSLLTGPQETQYF
TRBJ2-5 | once | - | TRBV5-4 | TGTGCCAGCAGACGTGGGGATATAGGGGGACGGGGAGAGACCCAGTACTTC | CASRRGDIGGRGETQYF
TRBJ1-6 | - | TRBD1 | TRBV14 | TGTGCCAGCAGCCAAGGCAGGGGGTATAATTCACCCCTCCACTTT | CASSQGRGYNSPLHF
TRBJ2-3 | - | - | TRBV18 | TGTGCCAGCTCACCACCGGGTCGAGACGGGGATACGCAGTATTTT | CASSPPGRDGDTQYF
TRBJ1-1 | once | TRBD1 | TRBV27 | TGTGCCAGCAGTTTCACAGGGGCGGGGAGGAACACTGAAGCTTTCTTT | CASSFTGAGRNTEAFF
TRBJ1-1 | - | TRBD1 | TRBV30 | TGTGCCTGGAGTGGACAGGGGGACACTGAAGCTTTCTTT | CAWSGQGDTEAFF
TRBJ1-1 | - | - | TRBV6-4 | TGTGCCAGCAGTCCCCAAGGCGGGGGAGGGGCTTTCTTT | CASSPQGGGGAFF
TRBJ1-4 | - | TRBD1 | TRBV4-2 | TGTGCCAGCAGCCCGGGACAGGGACAGGAAAAACTGTTTTTT | CASSPGQGQEKLFF
TRBJ2-5 | - | TRBD2 | TRBV2 | TGTGCCAGCATGGCAGGACTAGCGGTGGAGACCCAGTACTTC | CASMAGLAVETQYF
TRBJ1-5 | once | TRBD1 | TRBV19 | TGTGCCAGTAGCAGCCCGGGACAGACATATAGCAATCAGCCCCAGCATTTT | CASSSPGQTYSNQPQHF
TRBJ1-2 | - | TRBD1 | TRBV27 | TGTGCCAGCAACACCCGGCCTCGGGACAGTCATACCAACCCTAGAGGCTACACCTTC | CASNTRPRDSHTNPRGYTF
TRBJ2-1 | - | TRBD1 | TRBV4-3 | TGCGCCAGCAGCCATTCAGGGACAGGGGGGGATGAGCAGTTCTTC | CASSHSGTGGDEQFF